Listed here are 25 T cell receptor beta chains from one sample, sequenced in a study of a mutant IDH1 vaccine in newly diagnosed glioma. Repertoires were generated with immunoSEQ multiplex PCR, while TCRdb's copy carries only in-frame clones and drops some. The sample includes around 52,000 clones, just under 80% seen only once; the top ten take less than 2%. Time point meaning: week 5, during vaccination. In every dose of vaccine, 300 ug of mutant IDH1 20-mer peptide was given alongside topical imiquimod. No cognate antigen is known for these TCRs. Source: PBMCs, taken from a glioma patient whose treatment included an IDH1 peptide vaccine. The receptors derive from a woman in her 40s with glioma.

The J gene is TRBJ1-3, the V gene TRBV30; 7 bases match TRBD1. Losses at the gene ends were 3 bases for V and 0 bases for J; bases not matched to a gene: 5. The CDR3 has 15 residues. Germline V gene sequence: CDR1 GTSNPN, CDR2 SVGIG (reference sequence). CDR3 sequence reads: CAWRHGTASGNTIYF. The CDR3, as DNA: TGTGCCTGGAGGCACGGGACAGCCTCTGGAAACACCATATATTTT.

The chain couples TRBV5-4 to TRBJ2-3; D might be TRBD1 or TRBD2, each matching 5 bases. Germline V gene sequence: CDR1 SGHNT, CDR2 YYREEE (reference sequence). The CDR3 loop spans 15 amino acids. V gave up 4 bases and J gave up 2 bases, with 14 bases separating them. The CDR3 protein is CASSAPGPDTDTQYF. In nucleotides, the CDR3 is TGTGCCAGCAGCGCCCCGGGACCGGACACAGATACGCAGTATTTT.

The V gene is TRBV19, the J gene TRBJ2-5; 11 nucleotides align to TRBD2. This CDR3 is built from 15 residues. The V gene end was trimmed by 1 base and the J gene end by 5 bases; junction bases not matched to a gene: 3. The germline CDR1 and CDR2 sequences are LNHDA and SQIVND (reference sequence). Here the CDR3 DNA reads TGTGCCAGTAGTATAGGGGCTAGCGGGGGGGAGACCCAGTACTTC. This gives the protein CASSIGASGGETQYF. The whole variable domain, filled in from reference TRBV19 and TRBJ2-5, reads DGGITQSPKYLFRKEGQNVTLSCEQNLNHDAMYWYRQDPGQGLRLIYYSQIVNDFQKGDIAEGYSVSREKKESFPLTVTSAQKNPTAFYLCASSIGASGGETQYFGPGTRLLVL.

This clone showed up just a few times. The chain couples TRBV7-2 to TRBJ1-2; D not certain. The length of the CDR3 is 12 residues. Germline V CDR1 and CDR2: SGHTA, FQGNSA. V lost 4 bases to trimming and J lost 4 bases, with 7 bases between them. The DNA of the CDR3 is TGTGCCAGCAGCTCTCTCCTCTATGGCTACACCTTC. This translates into CASSSLLYGYTF.

The V gene is TRBV6-6, the J gene TRBJ1-6; weak D call: TRBD1 (5 bases). Germline CDR1 reads MNHNY; CDR2 reads SVGAGI (reference sequence). V lost 8 bases and J lost 6, with 8 bases in between. The CDR3 consists of 12 residues. The CDR3 nucleotides read TGTGCCAGCGCGCAGGGTAATTCACCCCTCCACTTT. Translation gives CASAQGNSPLHF.

The chain combines TRBV19 with TRBJ1-1; 12 bases align to TRBD1. V lost 7 bases to trimming and J lost 7 bases; unmatched junction nucleotides: 10. Germline CDR1 LNHDA, CDR2 SQIVND (reference sequence). The CDR3 has 15 residues. CDR3 DNA: TGTGCCAGTACCCAGCCGGGACAGGGGGCGTTTGAAGCTTTCTTT. Protein product: CASTQPGQGAFEAFF.

J is TRBJ2-5 and V is TRBV5-6, with D maybe TRBD2 (7 bases). Trimming took off 4 bases at V and 5 bases at J, with 18 bases between the two ends. This CDR3 region has 15 residues. Germline CDR1 is SGHDT and CDR2 is YYEEEE. CDR3 nucleotide sequence: TGTGCCAGCAGCCCCCAACAGGGAGGGTGGGAGACCCAGTACTTC. This translates into CASSPQQGGWETQYF.

This chain uses TRBV12-5 with TRBJ1-2, with 7 nucleotides matching TRBD1. V was pared by 5 bases and J by 6 bases, with 9 bases of the junction left unmatched. The germline V gene has CDR1 LGHNT and CDR2 FRNRAP. This CDR3 is 14 amino acids long. CDR3 residues: CASGGGTGVNGYTF. The CDR3 DNA reads TGTGCTAGTGGTGGGGGTACAGGGGTGAATGGCTACACCTTC.

This clone was observed once. The chain combines TRBV2 with TRBJ2-7; 7 bases match TRBD2. The CDR3 extends over 14 amino acids. Germline lookup yields CDR1 SNHLY and CDR2 FYNNEI. Unmatched junction bases numbered 11, after V lost 6 bases and J lost 6 bases. CDR3 coding DNA: TGTGCCAGCAGCGAACTCCGCCGCGGGGGCGAGCAGTACTTC. This encodes CASSELRRGGEQYF. The full variable domain, completed using reference TRBV2 and TRBJ2-7, is EPEVTQTPSHQVTQMGQEVILRCVPISNHLYFYWYRQILGQKVEFLVSFYNNEISEKSEIFDDQFSVERPDGSNFTLKIRSTKLEDSAMYFCASSELRRGGEQYFGPGTRLTVT.

This rearrangement joins TRBV30 to TRBJ1-2; D gene unclear. The germline CDR1 and CDR2 sequences are GTSNPN and SVGIG (reference sequence). Trimming cost V 0 bases and J 4 bases, with 12 bases left between them. The CDR3 runs 14 residues. CDR3 sequence: CAWSVNRYSYGYTF. The DNA of the CDR3 is TGTGCCTGGAGTGTAAACCGGTATAGCTATGGCTACACCTTC.

This clone was observed a handful of times. The chain links TRBV5-6 to TRBJ2-3; D perhaps matches TRBD2 (7 bases). Germline V gene sequence: CDR1 SGHDT, CDR2 YYEEEE. The CDR3 runs 14 residues. V lost 4 bases to trimming and J lost 4 bases, with 13 bases between them. This CDR3 is CASSRGGTADTQYF. In DNA, the CDR3 is TGTGCCAGCAGCAGGGGGGGGACGGCAGATACGCAGTATTTT.

The chain links TRBV5-8 to TRBJ1-6, with 7 bases aligning to TRBD1. The J segment lost 14 bases and the V segment lost 1 base, leaving 9 bases of the junction unmatched. The CDR3 spans 14 residues. Germline lookup yields CDR1 SGHTS and CDR2 YDEGEE. CDR3 in amino acids: CASSLSRGIRSLHF. CDR3 nucleotide sequence: TGTGCCAGCAGCTTGAGCAGGGGGATAAGATCCCTCCACTTT.

This clone has just a few counts. The CDR3 DNA follows: TGTGCCAGCAGCTTACCCCACCGACGGTCCACCTTC. It yields the protein CASSLPHRRSTF. V and J are TRBV11-2 and TRBJ1-2; D not certain. The CDR3 is 12 amino acids. CDR1 and CDR2 from the germline V gene are SGHAT and FQNNGV. Trimming stripped 2 bases from V and 13 bases from J, with 14 bases between.

The rearrangement links TRBV5-6 to TRBJ2-7; possibly TRBD1 or TRBD2 for D (6 bases each). The germline V gene encodes CDR1 SGHDT and CDR2 YYEEEE. Trimming removed 1 base from V and 9 bases from J, with 20 bases in between. This CDR3 has 15 residues. The CDR3 nucleotides read TGTGCCAGCAGCTTGCGGGCAGGGGTTTTGGGAGGGCAGTACTTC. It is translated as CASSLRAGVLGGQYF.

This clone was seen just once. This chain connects TRBV2 to TRBJ2-3, with D unclear. The CDR3 consists of 13 residues. The germline V gene has CDR1 SNHLY and CDR2 FYNNEI. Trimming shortened V by 4 bases and J by 2 bases, and 7 bases separated the two germline ends. The CDR3 spells CASSVGYTDTQYF. In DNA form, the CDR3 reads TGTGCCAGCAGTGTAGGATACACAGATACGCAGTATTTT.

This chain uses TRBV19 with TRBJ2-1; no clear D gene. Per the germline V gene, CDR1 is LNHDA and CDR2 is SQIVND (reference sequence). The CDR3 totals 13 residues. V was shortened by 6 bases and J by 7 bases, with 13 bases between the two germline ends. As DNA, the CDR3 is TGTGCCAGTAGGTATGCGCGTGGGAATGAGCAGTTCTTC. It encodes CASRYARGNEQFF.

V gene TRBV6-6 combines with J gene TRBJ1-5; a possible D gene is TRBD1 (6 bases). V was pared by 5 bases and J by 7 bases, with 15 bases between. The CDR3 covers 14 residues. Germline CDR1 and CDR2: MNHNY and SVGAGI (reference sequence). The CDR3 coding sequence is TGTGCCAGCAGTCAAACCCAGGGGAGGCAGCCCCAGCATTTT. It is translated as CASSQTQGRQPQHF.

The CDR3 loop is CASSSTGLAATDTQYF. CDR3 DNA sequence: TGTGCCAGCAGTTCTACAGGACTAGCGGCCACAGATACGCAGTATTTT. V is TRBV13 and J is TRBJ2-3; 10 bases agree with TRBD2. The CDR3 consists of 16 residues. Germline CDR1 PRHDT, CDR2 FYEKMQ (reference sequence). The V and J ends lost 6 bases and 2 bases, in that order; junction bases with no gene match: 8. Variable domain in full (rest from reference TRBV13 and TRBJ2-3): AAGVIQSPRHLIKEKRETATLKCYPIPRHDTVYWYQQGPGQDPQFLISFYEKMQSDKGSIPDRFSAQQFSDYHSELNMSSLELGDSALYFCASSSTGLAATDTQYFGPGTRLTVL.

Only one count was recorded for this clone. This chain joins TRBV4-3 and TRBJ1-5; 7 nucleotides line up with TRBD1. The CDR3 sequence is 16 residues long. Germline lookup yields CDR1 LGHNA and CDR2 YSLEER. V shed 0 bases and J 3 bases; nucleotides not matched to a gene: 5. The CDR3: CASSQDYRGFNQPQHF. In nucleotides, the CDR3 is TGCGCCAGCAGCCAAGATTACAGGGGTTTCAATCAGCCCCAGCATTTT.

V gene TRBV7-8 combines with J gene TRBJ2-2; D uncertain. Looked up from germline, CDR1 is SGHVS and CDR2 is FQNEAQ. This CDR3 contains 15 residues. Deletions cut 2 bases from V and 0 bases from J, with 7 bases between. Here the CDR3 reads CASSLRAANTGELFF. DNA for the CDR3: TGTGCCAGCAGCTTAAGGGCCGCGAACACCGGGGAGCTGTTTTTT.

CDR3 protein: CASSLGAYNEQFF. CDR3 DNA: TGTGCCAGCAGCTTAGGAGCCTACAATGAGCAGTTCTTC. The rearrangement uses TRBV7-2 and TRBJ2-1, with D unresolved. This CDR3 is 13 amino acids long. Germline CDR1 is SGHTA and CDR2 is FQGNSA. Trimming took 1 base from V and 2 from J, leaving 3 bases between them.

V gene TRBV15 combines with J gene TRBJ1-1, with 7 bases matching TRBD1. This CDR3 spans 15 amino acids. Germline V gives CDR1 LNHNV, CDR2 YYDKDF (reference sequence). With V trimmed by 3 bases and J by 1 base, 5 bases remained unmatched. The DNA for the CDR3 is TGTGCCACCAGCAGTTGGGACAGTTGGAACACTGAAGCTTTCTTT. Translated: CATSSWDSWNTEAFF.

The V gene is TRBV7-2, the J gene TRBJ2-7; the match to TRBD2 covers 9 bases. This CDR3 has 16 residues. CDR1 is SGHTA and CDR2 is FQGNSA in the germline V gene. The trim removed 4 bases at V and 7 bases at J, leaving 14 bases unmatched. The DNA for the CDR3 is TGTGCCAGCAGCTCCCCACGGGGCGGGGGGGCCGGGGAGCAGTACTTC. Protein sequence: CASSSPRGGGAGEQYF. The variable domain in full, completed from reference TRBV7-2 and TRBJ2-7, reads GAGVSQSPSNKVTEKGKDVELRCDPISGHTALYWYRQSLGQGLEFLIYFQGNSAPDKSGLPSDRFSAERTGGSVSTLTIQRTQQEDSAVYLCASSSPRGGGAGEQYFGPGTRLTVT.

The rearrangement links TRBV7-6 to TRBJ1-6; D remains unclear. The CDR3 is 15 amino acids. V lost 1 base and J lost 4, with 8 bases in between. Germline-derived CDR1 and CDR2 are SGHVS and FNYEAQ. CDR3 protein: CASSLGRNYNSPLHF. As DNA, the CDR3 is TGTGCCAGCAGCTTAGGGCGGAATTATAATTCACCCCTCCACTTT.

CDR3 residues: CASSWDGDQPQHF. CDR3 DNA sequence: TGTGCCAGCAGCTGGGACGGAGATCAGCCCCAGCATTTT. J is TRBJ1-5 and V is TRBV7-2; tentatively, D is TRBD1 (5 bases). The V end lost 4 bases, the J end lost 5 bases, and 9 bases lay between the germline ends. Germline CDR1 SGHTA, CDR2 FQGNSA. The CDR3 is made up of 13 amino acids.